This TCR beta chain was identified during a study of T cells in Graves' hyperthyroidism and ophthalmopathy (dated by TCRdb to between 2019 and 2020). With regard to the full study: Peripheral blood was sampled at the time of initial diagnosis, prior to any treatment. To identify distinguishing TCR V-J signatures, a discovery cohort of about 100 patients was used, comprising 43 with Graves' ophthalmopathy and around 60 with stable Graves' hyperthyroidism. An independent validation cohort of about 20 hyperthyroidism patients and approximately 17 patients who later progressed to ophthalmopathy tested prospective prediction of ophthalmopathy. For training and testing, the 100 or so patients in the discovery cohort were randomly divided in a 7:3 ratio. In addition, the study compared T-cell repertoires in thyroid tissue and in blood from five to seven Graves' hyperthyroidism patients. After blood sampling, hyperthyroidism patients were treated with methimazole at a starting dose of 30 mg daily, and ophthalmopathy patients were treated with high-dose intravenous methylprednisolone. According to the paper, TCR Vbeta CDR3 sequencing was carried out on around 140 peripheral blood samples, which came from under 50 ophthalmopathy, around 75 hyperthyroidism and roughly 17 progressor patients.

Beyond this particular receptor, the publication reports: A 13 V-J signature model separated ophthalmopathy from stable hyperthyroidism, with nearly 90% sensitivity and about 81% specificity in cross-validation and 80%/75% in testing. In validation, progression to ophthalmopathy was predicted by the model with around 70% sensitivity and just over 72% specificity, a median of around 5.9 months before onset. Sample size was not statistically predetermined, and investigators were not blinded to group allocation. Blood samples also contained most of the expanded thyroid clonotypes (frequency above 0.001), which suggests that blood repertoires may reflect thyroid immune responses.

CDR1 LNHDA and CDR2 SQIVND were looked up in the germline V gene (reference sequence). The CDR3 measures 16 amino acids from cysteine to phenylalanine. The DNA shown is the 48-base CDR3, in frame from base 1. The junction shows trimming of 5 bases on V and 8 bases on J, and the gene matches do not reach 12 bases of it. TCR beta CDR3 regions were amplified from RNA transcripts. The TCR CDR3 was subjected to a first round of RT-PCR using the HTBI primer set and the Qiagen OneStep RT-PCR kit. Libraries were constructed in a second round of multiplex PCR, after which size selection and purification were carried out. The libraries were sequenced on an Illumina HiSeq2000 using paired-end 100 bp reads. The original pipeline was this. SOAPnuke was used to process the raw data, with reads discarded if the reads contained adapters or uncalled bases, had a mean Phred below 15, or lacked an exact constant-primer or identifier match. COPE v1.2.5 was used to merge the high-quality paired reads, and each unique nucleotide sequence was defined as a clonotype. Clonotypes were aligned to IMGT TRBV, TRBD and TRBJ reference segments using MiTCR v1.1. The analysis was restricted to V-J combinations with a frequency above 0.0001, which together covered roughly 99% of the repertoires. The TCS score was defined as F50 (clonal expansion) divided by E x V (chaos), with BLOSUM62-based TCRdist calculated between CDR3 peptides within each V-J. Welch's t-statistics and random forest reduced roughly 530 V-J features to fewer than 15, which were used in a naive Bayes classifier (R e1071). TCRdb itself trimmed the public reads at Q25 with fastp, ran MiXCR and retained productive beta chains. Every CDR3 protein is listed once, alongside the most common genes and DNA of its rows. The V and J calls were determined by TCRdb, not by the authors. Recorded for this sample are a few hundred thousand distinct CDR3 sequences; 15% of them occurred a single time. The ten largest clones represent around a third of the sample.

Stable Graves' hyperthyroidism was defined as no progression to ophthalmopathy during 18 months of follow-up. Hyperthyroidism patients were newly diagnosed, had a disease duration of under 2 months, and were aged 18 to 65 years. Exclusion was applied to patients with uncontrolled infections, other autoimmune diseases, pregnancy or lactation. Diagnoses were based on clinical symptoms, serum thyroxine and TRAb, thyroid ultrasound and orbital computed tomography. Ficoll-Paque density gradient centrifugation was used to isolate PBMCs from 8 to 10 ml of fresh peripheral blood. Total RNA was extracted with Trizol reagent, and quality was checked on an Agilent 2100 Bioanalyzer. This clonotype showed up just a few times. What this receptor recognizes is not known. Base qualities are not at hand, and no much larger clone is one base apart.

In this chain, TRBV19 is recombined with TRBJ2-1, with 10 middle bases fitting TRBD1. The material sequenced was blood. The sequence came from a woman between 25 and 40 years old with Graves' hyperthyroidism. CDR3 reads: CASSYGQGQGYHEQFF. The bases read TGTGCCAGTAGTTATGGTCAGGGACAGGGGTACCATGAGCAGTTCTTC.